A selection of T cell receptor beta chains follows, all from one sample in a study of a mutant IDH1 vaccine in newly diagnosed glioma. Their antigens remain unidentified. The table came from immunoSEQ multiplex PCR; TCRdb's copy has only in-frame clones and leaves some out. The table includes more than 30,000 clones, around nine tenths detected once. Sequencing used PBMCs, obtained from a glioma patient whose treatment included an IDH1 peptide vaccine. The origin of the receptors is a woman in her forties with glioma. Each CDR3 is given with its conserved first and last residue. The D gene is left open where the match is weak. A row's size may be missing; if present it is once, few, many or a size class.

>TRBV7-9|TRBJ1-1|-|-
TGTGCCAGCAGGATGGCCAGGGGGAACACTGAAGCTTTCTTT
CASRMARGNTEAFF
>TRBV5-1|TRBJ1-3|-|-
TGCGCCAGCAGCGACAGGTCACAGGGACCTGGAAACACCATATATTTT
CASSDRSQGPGNTIYF
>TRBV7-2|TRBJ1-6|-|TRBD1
TGTGCCAGCAGCTCAGACAGGGTTATGAATTCACCCCTCCACTTT
CASSSDRVMNSPLHF
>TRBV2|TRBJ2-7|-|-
TGTGCCAGCAGTGGCCTGGGGGCCCCTGGGTACGAGCAGTACTTC
CASSGLGAPGYEQYF
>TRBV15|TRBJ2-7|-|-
TGTGCCACCAGCAGAGAGCACGGCGGGTCAGGGGGGTTGGAGCAGTACTTC
CATSREHGGSGGLEQYF
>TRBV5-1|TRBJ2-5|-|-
TGCGCCAGCAGCTTGCCCCCACAGGGCGAGACCCAGTACTTC
CASSLPPQGETQYF
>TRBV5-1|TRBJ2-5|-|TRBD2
TGCGCCAGCAGCTTGGGTCGGCTAGCGGGAAGTGGAACCCAGTACTTC
CASSLGRLAGSGTQYF
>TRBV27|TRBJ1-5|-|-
TGTGCCAGCAGAAGTAGGGCCAATCAGCCCCAGCATTTT
CASRSRANQPQHF
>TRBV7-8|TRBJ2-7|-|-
TGTGCCAGCACAGGGGGAGGGCTAACCTACGAGCAGTACTTC
CASTGGGLTYEQYF
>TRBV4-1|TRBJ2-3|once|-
TGCGCCAGCAGCCAGCAGTGGCGAGCAGATACGCAGTATTTT
CASSQQWRADTQYF
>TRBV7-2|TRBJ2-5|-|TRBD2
TGTGCCAGCAGCTCGGTAGCGGGGGGACAAGAGACCCAGTACTTC
CASSSVAGGQETQYF
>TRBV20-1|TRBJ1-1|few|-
TGCAGTGCTAAGGGCAGTCGGGAAGCTTTCTTT
CSAKGSREAFF
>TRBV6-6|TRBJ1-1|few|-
TGTGCCAGCAGTGAGACAGCATACACTGAAGCTTTCTTT
CASSETAYTEAFF
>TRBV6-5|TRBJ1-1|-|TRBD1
TGTGCCAGCACCCTAGACGGACAGGGGAACACTGAAGCTTTCTTT
CASTLDGQGNTEAFF
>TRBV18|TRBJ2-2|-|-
TGTGCCAGCCTAGGACAGACCCGGGGTACCGGGGAGCTGTTTTTT
CASLGQTRGTGELFF
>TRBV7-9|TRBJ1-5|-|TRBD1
TGTGCCAGCAGCTTGGGACAGGGGAATCAGCCCCAGCATTTT
CASSLGQGNQPQHF
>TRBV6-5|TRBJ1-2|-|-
TGTGCCAGCAGTTACAAGGTCACCAACTATGGCTACACCTTC
CASSYKVTNYGYTF
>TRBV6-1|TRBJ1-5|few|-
TGTGCCAGCAGTTTTCGAACAGCTAGCAATCAGCCCCAGCATTTT
CASSFRTASNQPQHF
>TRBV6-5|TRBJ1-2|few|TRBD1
TGTGCCAGCAGATCTACAGGGGGCAGCGGCTATGGCTACACCTTC
CASRSTGGSGYGYTF
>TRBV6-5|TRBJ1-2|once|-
TGTGCCAGCAGTTACTCCCCTGGAAGGAGTACGTGGGGCTACACCTTC
CASSYSPGRSTWGYTF
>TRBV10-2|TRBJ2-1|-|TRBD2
TGCGCCAGCAGTGAGGTGGCGGGAGGCGGGGATGAGCAGTTCTTC
CASSEVAGGGDEQFF
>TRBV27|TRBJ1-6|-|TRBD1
TGTGCCAGCACTGAAAGCCGGGACAGTCCTTCACCCCTCCACTTT
CASTESRDSPSPLHF
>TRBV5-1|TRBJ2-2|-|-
TGCGCCAGCAGTCCGAGGGGGTACGACTGGCCCGGGGAGCTGTTTTTT
CASSPRGYDWPGELFF
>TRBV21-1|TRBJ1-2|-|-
TGTGCCAGCAGCAAAGCGCGGGGAGGGGGAGAGGATGGCTACACCTTC
CASSKARGGGEDGYTF
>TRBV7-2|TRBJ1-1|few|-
TGTGCCAGCAGGGGGGCGGGAGAGGCTGAAGCTTTCTTT
CASRGAGEAEAFF
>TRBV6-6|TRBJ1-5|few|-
TGTGCCAGCAGTCTAATTGAGTGGGGCAATCAGCCCCAGCATTTT
CASSLIEWGNQPQHF
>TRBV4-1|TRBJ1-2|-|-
TGCGCCAGCAGCCAAGATTGGGCACCTGCTAACTATGGCTACACCTTC
CASSQDWAPANYGYTF
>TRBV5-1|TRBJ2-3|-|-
TGCGCCAGCAGCCTACAGGGAGGGGCAGATACGCAGTATTTT
CASSLQGGADTQYF
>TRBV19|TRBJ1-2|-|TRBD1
TGTGCCAGTAGCCTGGAGGGGGCCGACTATGGCTACACCTTC
CASSLEGADYGYTF
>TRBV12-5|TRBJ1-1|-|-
TGTGCTAGTGCCCCGAAGGGATTTGGCCATGAAGCTTTCTTT
CASAPKGFGHEAFF
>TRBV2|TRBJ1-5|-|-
TGTGCCAGCAGTCGACAGGTTAGCAATCAGCCCCAGCATTTT
CASSRQVSNQPQHF
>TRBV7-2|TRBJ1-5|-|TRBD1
TGTGCCAGCAGCGACAGGGTCGGTCAGCCCCAGCATTTT
CASSDRVGQPQHF
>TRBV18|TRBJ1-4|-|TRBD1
TGTGCCAGCTCACCAAGCAGACAGGGGGAAAAACTGTTTTTT
CASSPSRQGEKLFF
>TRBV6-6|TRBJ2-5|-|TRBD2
TGTGCCAGCAGCCCCTTGGGAGGGCCGTACCAAGAGACCCAGTACTTC
CASSPLGGPYQETQYF
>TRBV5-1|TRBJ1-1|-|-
TGCGCCAGCAGCTTGAGCTGGGGGGGTAACACTGAAGCTTTCTTT
CASSLSWGGNTEAFF
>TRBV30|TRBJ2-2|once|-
TGTGCCTGGAGTTTACAGAACACCGGGGAGCTGTTTTTT
CAWSLQNTGELFF
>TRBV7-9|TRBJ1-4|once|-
TGTGCCAGCAGCTTAGCGCAGGGAGGAAATGAAAAACTGTTTTTT
CASSLAQGGNEKLFF
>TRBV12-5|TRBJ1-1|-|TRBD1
TGTGCTAGTGGCTCGGACAGGGAGGCACAAGCTTTCTTT
CASGSDREAQAFF
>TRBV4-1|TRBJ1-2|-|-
TGCGCCAGCAGCCAAGACGGGGTGAGGGCCCGCAATGGCTACACCTTC
CASSQDGVRARNGYTF
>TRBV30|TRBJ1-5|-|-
TGTGCCTGGAGTGTAGGAACCTCTCCCCAGCATTTT
CAWSVGTSPQHF